The clone carrying this T cell receptor (beta chain) was recorded only once. The entry originates in a study of blood T cell repertoires in COVID-19. This CDR3 has 15 residues. Trimming cost V 6 bases and J 0 bases, with 12 bases left between them. Germline CDR1 MNHEY, CDR2 SVGAGI. Sequencing used immunoSEQ multiplex PCR; TCRdb keeps in-frame clones, though not all of them. Here the sample spans 85,000 to 120,000 clones, about 79% being singletons. The sample comprised peripheral blood. The V call is TRBV6-5, the J call TRBJ1-3, with D possibly being TRBD1 (5 bases). The TCR was taken from a man older than 75 with COVID-19, enrolled during active disease. This CDR3 is CASRWDSDSGNTIYF. As DNA, the CDR3 is TGTGCCAGCAGATGGGACTCCGACTCTGGAAACACCATATATTTT.